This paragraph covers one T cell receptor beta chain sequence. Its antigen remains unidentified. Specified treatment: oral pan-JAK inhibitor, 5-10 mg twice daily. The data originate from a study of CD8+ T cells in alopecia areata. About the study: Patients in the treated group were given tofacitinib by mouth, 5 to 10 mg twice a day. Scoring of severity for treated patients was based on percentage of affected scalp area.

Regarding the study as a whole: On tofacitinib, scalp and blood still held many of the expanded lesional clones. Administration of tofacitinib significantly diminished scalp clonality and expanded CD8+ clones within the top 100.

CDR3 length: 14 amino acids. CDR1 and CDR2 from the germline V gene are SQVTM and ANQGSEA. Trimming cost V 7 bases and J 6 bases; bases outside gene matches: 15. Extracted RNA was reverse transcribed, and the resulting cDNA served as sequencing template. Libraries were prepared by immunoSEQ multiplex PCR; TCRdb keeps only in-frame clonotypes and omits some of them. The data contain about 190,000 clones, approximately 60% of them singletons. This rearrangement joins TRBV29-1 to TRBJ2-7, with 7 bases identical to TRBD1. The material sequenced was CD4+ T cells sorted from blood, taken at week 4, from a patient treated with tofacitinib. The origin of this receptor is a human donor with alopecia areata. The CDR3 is CSATTTGYTREQYF. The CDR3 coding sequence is TGCAGCGCTACAACGACAGGGTACACACGCGAGCAGTACTTC.